This entry concerns a single T cell receptor beta chain. No antigen is known for it. The data were taken from a study of OX40 agonist ivuxolimab in advanced cancers. Looking at the study overall: In this trial design, patients received ivuxolimab intravenously at 0.01 to 10 mg/kg every 2 weeks. General study results and limits: Among expanded peripheral T cells, antigen specificity went undetermined.

Libraries were prepared by immunoSEQ multiplex PCR; TCRdb keeps only in-frame clonotypes and omits some of them. The sample records 85,000 or so clones, 65% to 90% being singletons. The CDR3 covers 16 residues. Germline values: CDR1 SGHNT, CDR2 YYREEE (reference sequence). V dropped 4 bases and J dropped 8; count of bases not matched to a gene: 12. This receptor was taken from an adult with an advanced solid tumor such as melanoma, head and neck, liver or kidney cancer. The sample was CD4+ or CD8+ T cells sorted from blood, taken in a trial of the OX40 agonist ivuxolimab. This chain connects TRBV5-4 to TRBJ2-3; 11 bases agree with TRBD2. CDR3 in DNA: TGTGCCAGCAGCCCGGGACTAGCGGCGCAAATGGCTACGCAGTATTTT. Amino acids: CASSPGLAAQMATQYF.